The source of this T cell receptor (beta chain) is a study of shared clonotypes between healthy human individuals. For the study at large: Used for every donor were three CD4 naive, three CD4 memory, two CD8 naive and one CD8 memory plate. Study-level findings and limits: Among a handful of donors, 4.5% to 5.5% of naive CD4 clonotypes were found in common.

Several immunoSEQ 96-well plates shared each subset's DNA, each plate a replicate. Using immunoSEQ multiplex PCR, the repertoire was profiled, and TCRdb retains in-frame clones only, with some absent. The sample records about 110,000 clones, roughly two thirds being singletons. V was shortened by 5 bases and J by 5 bases, with 13 bases between the two germline ends. From germline, CDR1 is MNHNS and CDR2 SASEGT. The CDR3 length is 13 residues. This clone was seen a handful of times. Its cognate antigen is unknown. This sequence originates from a woman aged 25 to 39 in good health. What was sequenced was memory CD8+ T cells sorted from blood. Sample subset: CD45RO+ cells pooled with CCR7-negative TemRA cells. The gene calls are TRBV6-1 and TRBJ2-7; a possible D gene is TRBD1 (6 bases). CDR3 loop: CASSIQGSNEQYF. CDR3 bases: TGTGCCAGCAGTATTCAGGGGTCTAACGAGCAGTACTTC.